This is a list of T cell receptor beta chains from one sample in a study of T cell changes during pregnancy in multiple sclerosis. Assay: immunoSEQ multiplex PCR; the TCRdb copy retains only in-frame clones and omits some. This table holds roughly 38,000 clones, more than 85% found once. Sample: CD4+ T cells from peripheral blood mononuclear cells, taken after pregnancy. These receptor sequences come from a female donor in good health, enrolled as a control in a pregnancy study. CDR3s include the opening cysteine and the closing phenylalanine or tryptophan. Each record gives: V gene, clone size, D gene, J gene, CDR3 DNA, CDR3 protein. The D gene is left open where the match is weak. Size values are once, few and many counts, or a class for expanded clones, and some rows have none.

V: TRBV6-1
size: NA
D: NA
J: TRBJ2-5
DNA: TGTGCCAGCAGCGTTTCGCAAGAGACCCAGTACTTC
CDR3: CASSVSQETQYF

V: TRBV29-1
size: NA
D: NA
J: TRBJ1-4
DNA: TGCAGCGTTGAAGGCCAGACGGGGGATGCAACTAATGAAAAACTGTTTTTT
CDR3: CSVEGQTGDATNEKLFF

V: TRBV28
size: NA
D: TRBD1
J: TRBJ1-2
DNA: TGTGCCAGCAGTCCCTACGGGACAGCCGGCTTGGGCTACACCTTC
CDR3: CASSPYGTAGLGYTF

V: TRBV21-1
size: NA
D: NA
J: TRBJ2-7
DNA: TGTGCCAGCAGCCTAAAAGGTCAAGGAGAGGGCAACGAGCAGTACTTC
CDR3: CASSLKGQGEGNEQYF

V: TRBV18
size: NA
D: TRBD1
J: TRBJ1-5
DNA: TGTGCCAGCTCGTCCGACAGGGCCCAGCCCCAGCATTTT
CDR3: CASSSDRAQPQHF

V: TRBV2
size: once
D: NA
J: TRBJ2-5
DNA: TGTGCCAGCAGTGAAACGCGCGGGACGGAGACCCAGTACTTC
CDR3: CASSETRGTETQYF

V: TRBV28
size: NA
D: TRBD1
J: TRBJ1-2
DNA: TGTGCCAGCACAAAAAGGGGGCGTTACTATGGCTACACCTTC
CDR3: CASTKRGRYYGYTF

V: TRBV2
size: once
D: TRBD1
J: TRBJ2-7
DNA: TGTGCCAGCAGTGAACATGGGACAGGGGGCCTGAGCTCCTACGAGCAGTACTTC
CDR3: CASSEHGTGGLSSYEQYF

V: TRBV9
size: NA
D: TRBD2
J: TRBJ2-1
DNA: TGTGCCAGCAGCTCATCTAGCGGGACTTATGAGCAGTTCTTC
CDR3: CASSSSSGTYEQFF

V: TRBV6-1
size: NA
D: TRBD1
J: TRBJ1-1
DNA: TGTGCCACGTGGGACAGGCGATTTATCACTGAAGCTTTCTTT
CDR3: CATWDRRFITEAFF

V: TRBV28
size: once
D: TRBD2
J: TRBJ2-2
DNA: TGTGCCAGCAGCATACCTCCCAGGCTAGCGGACACCGGGGAGCTGTTTTTT
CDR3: CASSIPPRLADTGELFF

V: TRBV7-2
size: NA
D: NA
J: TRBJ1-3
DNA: TGTGCCAGCAGCTTAGTCGGCTCTGGAAACACCATATATTTT
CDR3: CASSLVGSGNTIYF

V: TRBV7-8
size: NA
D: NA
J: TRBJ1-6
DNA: TGTGCCAGCAGCTCTCTACAGGGTATCTCTTCACCCCTCCACTTT
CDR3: CASSSLQGISSPLHF

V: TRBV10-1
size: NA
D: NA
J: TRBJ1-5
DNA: TGCGCCAGCAGTGAGTCTGGGGGCTTCAATCAGCCCCAGCATTTT
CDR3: CASSESGGFNQPQHF

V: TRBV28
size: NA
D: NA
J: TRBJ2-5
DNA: TGTGCCAGCAGTTCCCAGGGGCGCGGAGAGACCCAGTACTTC
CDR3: CASSSQGRGETQYF

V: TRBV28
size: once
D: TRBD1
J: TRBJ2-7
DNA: TGTGCCAGCAGTCCCTTGACAGGGTTAATTGGCTCCTACGAGCAGTACTTC
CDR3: CASSPLTGLIGSYEQYF

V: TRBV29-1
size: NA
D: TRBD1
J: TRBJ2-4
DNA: TGCAGCGTTGCATCAGGGGGTCTAGCCAAAAACATTCAGTACTTC
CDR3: CSVASGGLAKNIQYF

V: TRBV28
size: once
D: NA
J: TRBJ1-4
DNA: TGTGCCAGCACCTTCTCTGGGGGGGCTAATGAAAAACTGTTTTTT
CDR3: CASTFSGGANEKLFF

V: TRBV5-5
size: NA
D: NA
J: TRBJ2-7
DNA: TGTGCCAGCAGCTTGCTGGCAAGGGGTAACGAGCAGTACTTC
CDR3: CASSLLARGNEQYF